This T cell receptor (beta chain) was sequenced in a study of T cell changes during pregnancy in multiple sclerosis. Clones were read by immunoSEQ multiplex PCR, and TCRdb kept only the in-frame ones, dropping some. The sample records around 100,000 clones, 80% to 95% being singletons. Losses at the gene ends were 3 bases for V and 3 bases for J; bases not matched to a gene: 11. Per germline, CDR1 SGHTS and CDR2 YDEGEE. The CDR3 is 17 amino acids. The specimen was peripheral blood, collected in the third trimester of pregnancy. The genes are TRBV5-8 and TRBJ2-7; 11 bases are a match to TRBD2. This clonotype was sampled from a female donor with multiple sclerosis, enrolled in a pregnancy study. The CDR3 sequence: CASSSDQGTSGYYEQYF. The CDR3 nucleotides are TGTGCCAGCAGCTCCGATCAGGGGACTAGCGGCTACTACGAGCAGTACTTC.